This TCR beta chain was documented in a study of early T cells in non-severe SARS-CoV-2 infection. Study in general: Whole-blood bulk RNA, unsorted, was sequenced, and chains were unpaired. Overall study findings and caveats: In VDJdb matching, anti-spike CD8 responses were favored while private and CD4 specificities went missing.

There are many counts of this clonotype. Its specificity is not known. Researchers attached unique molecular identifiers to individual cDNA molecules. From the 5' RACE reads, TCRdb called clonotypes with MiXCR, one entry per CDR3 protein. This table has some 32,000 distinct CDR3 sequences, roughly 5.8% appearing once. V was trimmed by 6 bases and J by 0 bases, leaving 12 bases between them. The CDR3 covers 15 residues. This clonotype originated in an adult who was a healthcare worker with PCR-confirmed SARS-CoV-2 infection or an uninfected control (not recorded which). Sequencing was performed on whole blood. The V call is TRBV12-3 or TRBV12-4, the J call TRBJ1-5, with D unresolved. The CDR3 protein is CASRPGGYSNQPQHF. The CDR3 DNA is TGTGCCAGCAGGCCCGGCGGGTATAGCAATCAGCCCCAGCATTTT.